This TCR beta chain was obtained from a study of response to subunit inactivated influenza vaccine. Study observations and caveats: The authors suggested that every seasonal influenza vaccination recruits few new T cells.

Per the germline V gene, CDR1 is MNHEY and CDR2 is SMNVEV (reference sequence). The V and J ends lost 7 bases and 1 base respectively, with 13 bases between them. This CDR3 contains 15 residues. TCRdb independently ran MiXCR on the RT-PCR reads; one entry per CDR3 protein. The sample holds over 650,000 distinct CDR3 sequences, approximately 18% seen once. This clonotype showed up just a few times. Its antigen is unknown. This chain connects TRBV27 to TRBJ2-2; a possible D gene is TRBD2 (5 bases). The receptor comes from a man over 45 who received an inactivated influenza vaccine. Sample: PBMCs from blood, taken roughly 5 days after vaccination. The CDR3 DNA is TGTGCCAGCAAGGATGGGAGCGGGAACACCGGGGAGCTGTTTTTT. The encoded protein is CASKDGSGNTGELFF.